One and the same sample provided the 30 T cell receptor beta chains below, sequenced in a study of regulatory T cells in long-lasting Graves disease. Time point specified: newly diagnosed GD, antithyroid drugs for less than 3 months. Isolated PBMC RNA provided the starting material for the TCR library. Construction of the TCR beta libraries employed iRepertoire HTBI primers in conjunction with Arm-PCR of CDR3 regions. TCRdb reprocessed the multiplex PCR reads via MiXCR and lists one record per CDR3 protein. In the table there are about 420,000 distinct CDR3 sequences, about 15% of which are singletons. The sample also formed part of further work on T cells in Graves' hyperthyroidism and ophthalmopathy.

Specimen: peripheral blood mononuclear cells (PBMCs), collected at new diagnosis, from a patient treated with antithyroid drugs. Receptors were obtained from a woman aged 18-29 years with Graves disease.

At least ten counts were recorded for this clonotype. The chain couples TRBV7-9 to TRBJ2-5, with TRBD1 identical over 7 bases. The CDR3 has 13 amino acids. Germline-derived CDR1 and CDR2 are SEHNR and FQNEAQ (reference sequence). Losses at the gene ends were 4 bases for V and 3 bases for J; bases not matched to a gene: 2. For the CDR3, the DNA is TGTGCCAGCAGCTCGGGACAGAAAGAGACCCAGTACTTC. Translation gives CASSSGQKETQYF.

This clonotype was counted at least ten times. The rearrangement links TRBV29-1 to TRBJ2-3; TRBD2 is a possible D gene (5 bases). Trimming removed 7 bases at V and 0 bases at J, with 17 bases between. The CDR3 runs to 15 residues. Germline CDR1 is SQVTM and CDR2 is ANQGSEA. The CDR3 is CSADLKSGSTDTQYF. DNA for the CDR3: TGCAGCGCCGACCTAAAGAGCGGAAGCACAGATACGCAGTATTTT.

To note about this clonotype: Being one base from a much bigger clone, this may be a read error. This chain links TRBV12-3 or TRBV12-4 with TRBJ2-1; D remains ambiguous. This CDR3 contains 11 residues. V was trimmed by 8 bases and J by 10 bases, leaving 12 bases between them. This chain's CDR3 is CASAMGFEQFF. The CDR3 DNA reads as TGTGCCAGCGCTATGGGGTTCGAGCAGTTCTTC.

CDR3 loop: CASSLTRFYGYTF. In DNA, the CDR3 is TGTGCCAGCAGCCTGACGAGGTTCTATGGCTACACCTTC. This rearrangement joins TRBV7-3 to TRBJ1-2; D remains ambiguous. The CDR3 sequence is 13 residues long. Germline CDR1 SGHTA, CDR2 FQGTGA. Trimming took 5 bases from V and 4 from J, leaving 11 bases between them. Complete variable domain (other parts from reference TRBV7-3 and TRBJ1-2): GAGVSQTPSNKVTEKGKYVELRCDPISGHTALYWYRQSLGQGPEFLIYFQGTGAADDSGLPNDRFFAVRPEGSVSTLKIQRTERGDSAVYLCASSLTRFYGYTFGSGTRLTVV.

This clonotype was seen ten or more times. The chain combines TRBV30 with TRBJ2-3, with 9 bases fitting TRBD2. The CDR3 runs to 17 residues. Germline V gene sequence: CDR1 GTSNPN, CDR2 SVGIG (reference sequence). With V trimmed by 2 bases and J by 2 bases, 11 bases remained unmatched. In DNA, the CDR3 is TGTGCCTGGAGTTTTGGCGGGAGGGTCCTCCTCACAGATACGCAGTATTTT. It specifies CAWSFGGRVLLTDTQYF.

This clonotype was picked up a small number of times. This chain's CDR3 is CSAIRLAGDGETQYF. The CDR3 DNA follows: TGCAGTGCTATTCGACTAGCGGGAGATGGAGAGACCCAGTACTTC. The J gene is TRBJ2-5, the V gene TRBV20-1; the match to TRBD2 covers 12 bases. Germline loops: CDR1 DFQATT, CDR2 SNEGSKA (reference sequence). Unmatched junction bases numbered 7, after V lost 4 bases and J lost 4 bases. The CDR3 is 15 amino acids.

This clonotype came up many times. The CDR3 here is CASRARGSDRGYTF. CDR3 bases: TGTGCCAGCAGGGCGCGGGGTTCCGATCGAGGCTACACCTTC. The V gene is TRBV13, the J gene TRBJ1-2, with unresolved D. Trimming cost V 6 bases and J 8 bases, with 19 bases left between them. This CDR3 has 14 amino acids. Germline V gene sequence: CDR1 PRHDT, CDR2 FYEKMQ (reference sequence). The variable domain in full, with the rest retrieved from reference TRBV13 and TRBJ1-2, is AAGVIQSPRHLIKEKRETATLKCYPIPRHDTVYWYQQGPGQDPQFLISFYEKMQSDKGSIPDRFSAQQFSDYHSELNMSSLELGDSALYFCASRARGSDRGYTFGSGTRLTVV.

This clonotype was observed at least ten times. The rearrangement joins TRBV15 to TRBJ2-3; possible D gene TRBD2, 5 bases. The germline V gene encodes CDR1 LNHNV and CDR2 YYDKDF (reference sequence). The ends were cut back, 0 bases at V and 0 bases at J, with 16 bases in the middle. The CDR3 is made up of 18 amino acids. The CDR3 DNA is TGTGCCACCAGCAGAGAAATTCGGACTCCCGTTAGCACAGATACGCAGTATTTT. This codes for CATSREIRTPVSTDTQYF.

This clonotype came up many times. This chain links TRBV29-1 with TRBJ1-1; D uncertain. V shed 7 bases and J shed 6 bases, with 18 bases lying between them. CDR1 is SQVTM, CDR2 ANQGSEA, per germline. CDR3 length: 13 residues. The CDR3 nucleotides read TGCAGCGCTCGCCAGGTTGGGTTATCTGAAGCTTTCTTT. Translating it yields CSARQVGLSEAFF.

This clonotype occurred many times. The genes are TRBV7-2 and TRBJ2-1, with 13 bases matching TRBD2. Germline CDR1 is SGHTA and CDR2 is FQGNSA. The CDR3 is 15 amino acids. The V gene end was trimmed by 1 base and the J gene end by 9 bases; junction bases not matched to a gene: 3. For the CDR3, the DNA is TGTGCCAGCAGCTTAGAAACTAGCGGGAGGGTTGAGCAGTTCTTC. Translating it yields CASSLETSGRVEQFF.

This clonotype was counted a few times. The V and J genes are TRBV29-1 and TRBJ1-3, with D perhaps TRBD1 (6 bases). Deletions cut 0 bases from V and 4 bases from J, with 10 bases between. This CDR3 spans 14 amino acids. Germline lookup yields CDR1 SQVTM and CDR2 ANQGSEA. The CDR3 is CSVEDTGLGNTIYF. Here the CDR3 DNA reads TGCAGCGTTGAAGATACAGGGTTGGGAAACACCATATATTTT.

The genes are TRBV11-2 and TRBJ2-3; 12 nucleotides match TRBD2. Looked up from germline, CDR1 is SGHAT and CDR2 is FQNNGV. V lost 1 base, J lost 4 bases, and 3 bases stayed unmatched. This CDR3 spans 16 amino acids. CDR3 sequence: CASSLALAGGPDTQYF. As DNA, the CDR3 is TGTGCCAGCAGCTTAGCCCTAGCGGGAGGGCCAGATACGCAGTATTTT.

This clonotype has more than one count but fewer than ten. The J gene is TRBJ2-5, the V gene TRBV5-1; 8 nucleotides match TRBD2. The germline CDR1 and CDR2 sequences are SGHRS and YFSETQ. The V and J ends lost 4 bases and 1 base, in that order; junction bases with no gene match: 9. The CDR3 loop spans 16 amino acids. CDR3 protein: CASSATRAGAQETQYF. CDR3 DNA sequence: TGCGCCAGCAGCGCGACCCGAGCGGGGGCCCAAGAGACCCAGTACTTC.

The J gene is TRBJ2-1, the V gene TRBV7-2, with D tentatively TRBD2 (6 bases). Germline V gene sequence: CDR1 SGHTA, CDR2 FQGNSA. CDR3 length: 15 residues. V was cut by 5 bases and J by 5 bases, with 16 bases left in between. Here the CDR3 DNA reads TGTGCCAGCAGCCAAGGGCCGGGACTCGACAATGAGCAGTTCTTC. As protein: CASSQGPGLDNEQFF. Drawing the rest from reference TRBV7-2 and TRBJ2-1, the complete variable domain is GAGVSQSPSNKVTEKGKDVELRCDPISGHTALYWYRQSLGQGLEFLIYFQGNSAPDKSGLPSDRFSAERTGGSVSTLTIQRTQQEDSAVYLCASSQGPGLDNEQFFGPGTRLTVL.

The rearrangement uses TRBV9 and TRBJ2-3; no definite D call. This CDR3 has 14 amino acids. Germline V lookup: CDR1 SGDLS, CDR2 YYNGEE. The V gene lost 0 bases and the J gene lost 2 bases, with 7 bases spanning the gap. The CDR3 DNA reads TGTGCCAGCAGCGTAGCGGGTATCACAGATACGCAGTATTTT. This codes for CASSVAGITDTQYF.

V gene TRBV20-1 combines with J gene TRBJ2-1; D is possibly TRBD2 (5 bases). Per the germline V gene, CDR1 is DFQATT and CDR2 is SNEGSKA (reference sequence). This CDR3 has 19 amino acids. V dropped 0 bases and J dropped 6 bases, with 27 bases sitting between them. CDR3 region: CSARDLRAVRTQGGNEQFF. Here the CDR3 DNA reads TGCAGTGCTAGAGATTTGCGGGCAGTAAGGACCCAAGGCGGCAATGAGCAGTTCTTC.

The table lists this clonotype with many counts. The V and J genes are TRBV6-1 and TRBJ2-1; 11 nucleotides line up with TRBD1. Germline V gives CDR1 MNHNS, CDR2 SASEGT. The CDR3 is 17 amino acids. The V and J ends lost 2 bases and 8 bases, in that order; junction bases with no gene match: 11. CDR3 region: CASSELAGQGAGDEQFF. The CDR3, as DNA: TGTGCCAGCAGTGAACTCGCTGGACAGGGGGCGGGAGATGAGCAGTTCTTC.

This clonotype was counted between two and nine times. V usage is TRBV7-6 and J usage is TRBJ2-3, with 12 bases aligning to TRBD2. The CDR3 sequence is 18 residues long. Per the germline V gene, CDR1 is SGHVS and CDR2 is FNYEAQ. J was trimmed by 4 bases and V by 4 bases; bases with no gene match: 12. This CDR3 reads CASSSNKRLAGAPDTQYF. The CDR3 DNA reads as TGTGCCAGCAGCTCGAACAAAAGACTAGCGGGAGCCCCAGATACGCAGTATTTT. The variable domain in full, with the rest retrieved from reference TRBV7-6 and TRBJ2-3, is GAGVSQSPRYKVTKRGQDVALRCDPISGHVSLYWYRQALGQGPEFLTYFNYEAQQDKSGLPNDRFSAERPEGSISTLTIQRTEQRDSAMYRCASSSNKRLAGAPDTQYFGPGTRLTVL.

The chain's CDR3 is CSARGDRSSYNEQFF. As DNA, the CDR3 is TGCAGTGCTAGAGGGGATCGAAGCTCCTACAATGAGCAGTTCTTC. This chain connects TRBV20-1 to TRBJ2-1, with unresolved D. This CDR3 is 15 amino acids long. Trimming took off 1 base at V and 0 bases at J, with 10 bases between the two ends. Germline CDR1 is DFQATT and CDR2 is SNEGSKA (reference sequence).

This clonotype occurred many times. This chain connects TRBV5-1 to TRBJ2-7; weak D call: TRBD1 (6 bases). The CDR3 consists of 14 residues. CDR1 and CDR2 (germline): SGHRS, YFSETQ. V gave up 1 base and J gave up 3 bases, with 11 bases separating them. The CDR3 region has the DNA TGCGCCAGCAGCTTGAACAGGGCCGACTACGAGCAGTACTTC. Protein: CASSLNRADYEQYF.

This clonotype was found a few times. This chain joins TRBV4-1 and TRBJ2-5; D call uncertain. The CDR3 consists of 14 residues. The V gene's germline CDR1 is MGHRA and CDR2 YSYEKL. With 2 bases removed from V and 3 bases from J, the gap between germline ends came to 10 bases. This CDR3 reads CASSQIQAKETQYF. Here the CDR3 DNA reads TGCGCCAGCAGCCAAATCCAGGCTAAAGAGACCCAGTACTTC.

This clonotype was observed a handful of times. The rearrangement uses TRBV29-1 and TRBJ2-1; 13 bases align to TRBD2. This CDR3 has 11 amino acids. Germline V gene lookup returns CDR1 SQVTM and CDR2 ANQGSEA. The CDR3 here is CSTSGRDEQFF. CDR3 sequence (DNA): TGCAGTACTAGCGGGAGGGATGAGCAGTTCTTC.

The chain is built from TRBV4-1 and TRBJ2-5; D not certain. CDR3 length: 15 amino acids. CDR1 is MGHRA, CDR2 YSYEKL, per germline. Trimming removed 0 bases at V and 0 bases at J, with 8 bases between. This CDR3 is CASSQDSQYQETQYF. CDR3 DNA: TGCGCCAGCAGCCAAGATAGTCAGTACCAAGAGACCCAGTACTTC.

In its sample, this clonotype was seen a few times. V and J are TRBV5-1 and TRBJ2-1, with a tentative D call TRBD1 (5 bases). The CDR3 sequence is 10 residues long. The germline V gene has CDR1 SGHRS and CDR2 YFSETQ. V was trimmed by 7 bases and J by 9 bases, leaving 8 bases between them. CDR3 residues: CASQGSEQFF. CDR3 nucleotide sequence: TGCGCCAGCCAGGGCAGTGAGCAGTTCTTC.

The chain carries TRBV6-4 and TRBJ2-1; 9 nucleotides match TRBD2. Germline trimming cut 3 bases from V and 4 bases from J; bases unmatched to any gene: 4. Germline CDR1 is MRHNA and CDR2 is SNTAGT. The CDR3 consists of 15 residues. The CDR3 DNA is TGTGCCAGCAGTGAGATTGCGGGAGGGTACAATGAGCAGTTCTTC. This encodes CASSEIAGGYNEQFF.

This clonotype was picked up many times. J is TRBJ2-7 and V is TRBV30; 13 bases are a match to TRBD2. There are 13 residues in the CDR3. Germline CDR1 and CDR2: GTSNPN and SVGIG (reference sequence). The CDR3 nucleotides are TGTGCTTTGGGACTAGCGGGAAGGTACGAGCAGTACTTC. Translating it yields CALGLAGRYEQYF.

This clonotype has more than one count but fewer than ten. The chain links TRBV28 to TRBJ1-5, with D hard to call. Trimming pared 5 bases from V and 5 bases from J, leaving 19 bases between. Germline V lookup: CDR1 MDHEN, CDR2 SYDVKM. The CDR3 is 16 amino acids. CDR3 amino acids: CASSPPRVAIYQPQHF. The CDR3 nucleotides read TGTGCCAGCAGTCCCCCCCGAGTAGCGATTTATCAGCCCCAGCATTTT.

This clonotype was seen repeatedly, ten times or more. The chain combines TRBV20-1 with TRBJ2-7, with TRBD2 as a possible D gene (6 bases). The CDR3 is 14 amino acids. CDR1 is DFQATT and CDR2 is SNEGSKA in the germline V gene (reference sequence). V was shortened by 3 bases and J by 5 bases, with 17 bases between the two germline ends. CDR3 sequence reads: CSARGLDGSNEQYF. In DNA, the CDR3 is TGCAGTGCTAGGGGTCTGGACGGGAGCAACGAGCAGTACTTC.

This clonotype was counted only a few times. The chain combines TRBV6-5 with TRBJ1-3, with D perhaps matching TRBD1 (5 bases). Germline V gene sequence: CDR1 MNHEY, CDR2 SVGAGI. This CDR3 is built from 16 residues. V lost 2 bases and J 1 base, leaving 12 bases between the germline ends. CDR3 amino acids: CASSYASGGSGNTIYF. The CDR3 nucleotides are TGTGCCAGCAGTTACGCCTCCGGGGGATCTGGAAACACCATATATTTT.

Of note for this clonotype: Since a far larger clone is one base different, this is likely a read error. This chain uses TRBV9 with TRBJ2-7; the D gene is possibly TRBD1 (5 bases). Germline CDR1 SGDLS, CDR2 YYNGEE. This CDR3 spans 15 amino acids. CDR3 sequence reads: CASSPTPTASYERYF. Written as DNA, the CDR3 is TGTGCCAGCAGCCCCACCCCGACAGCGAGCTACGAGCGGTACTTC.